Listed here are 21 T cell receptor beta chains from one sample, sequenced in a study of T cell repertoires in cytomegalovirus infection. A single record per CDR3 protein comes from TCRdb applying MiXCR to the reads. This table has fewer than 350,000 distinct CDR3 sequences, 29% appearing once. These receptors' targets are unknown. Sequenced material: cultured PBMCs, taken from culture after CMV antigen stimulation. These receptors were taken from a human donor in good health (CMV status not recorded). Some clones in this sample may be carry-over from other donors' samples.

This clonotype was detected many times. The chain couples TRBV7-2 to TRBJ2-7; a weak D match, TRBD2 (6 bases). V shed 1 base and J shed 1 base, with 11 bases lying between them. Germline V gene data show CDR1 as SGHTA and CDR2 as FQGNSA. The CDR3 sequence is 15 residues long. Here the CDR3 reads CASSLGTTSSYEQYF. The CDR3 bases are TGTGCCAGCAGCTTAGGGACTACCTCTTCCTACGAGCAGTACTTC.

A single count supports this clonotype. The CDR3 nucleotides are TGTGCCAGCAGTTACCGGGCAGGGGCGTATGGCTACACCTTC. Its translation: CASSYRAGAYGYTF. This chain uses TRBV6-5 with TRBJ1-2; tentative D call: TRBD1 (6 bases). The CDR3 runs 14 residues. Deletions cut 2 bases from V and 5 bases from J, with 12 bases between. In germline, CDR1 is MNHEY, CDR2 SVGAGI.

There are many counts of this clonotype. The CDR3 protein is CASRRARDNQPQHF. The CDR3 coding sequence is TGTGCCAGTAGACGGGCTAGAGACAATCAGCCCCAGCATTTT. The chain has TRBV19 and TRBJ1-5; D not certain. Trimming took 6 bases from V and 3 from J, leaving 12 bases between them. The length of the CDR3 is 14 residues. Germline-derived CDR1 and CDR2 are LNHDA and SQIVND (reference sequence).

This clonotype was seen repeatedly, ten times or more. V gene TRBV7-9 combines with J gene TRBJ1-1, with 7 bases fitting TRBD1. CDR1 is SEHNR and CDR2 is FQNEAQ in the germline V gene (reference sequence). The J segment lost 6 bases and the V segment lost 5 bases, leaving 12 bases of the junction unmatched. The CDR3 runs to 15 residues. This CDR3 reads CASSSKRQGRAEAFF. The CDR3 DNA sequence: TGTGCCAGCAGCAGTAAAAGACAGGGCCGGGCTGAAGCTTTCTTT.

This clonotype was picked up a small number of times. The chain employs TRBV5-5 and TRBJ2-3; 11 bases fit TRBD2. The CDR3 spans 17 residues. Germline V gives CDR1 SGHKS, CDR2 YYEKEE (reference sequence). With 0 bases clipped from V and 5 bases from J, the junction kept 8 bases outside the gene matches. The CDR3 nucleotides read TGTGCCAGCAGCTTGGTCATAGCGGGAGGGCCGGGAGATACGCAGTATTTT. It translates to CASSLVIAGGPGDTQYF.

The chain combines TRBV6-5 with TRBJ1-1; D is unclear. The CDR3 is made up of 14 amino acids. Germline CDR1 reads MNHEY; CDR2 reads SVGAGI. The V end was cut by 2 bases, the J end by 3 bases, with 10 bases between. As DNA, the CDR3 is TGTGCCAGCAGTTACCGCCAGACCTACACTGAAGCTTTCTTT. Amino acid sequence: CASSYRQTYTEAFF.

The chain employs TRBV12-3 or TRBV12-4 and TRBJ2-1; possibly TRBD2 for D (5 bases). CDR3 length equals 15 residues. V shed 3 bases and J shed 3 bases, with 12 bases lying between them. The CDR3, as DNA: TGTGCCAGCAGTTTGAGCGGAACCTTCTACAATGAGCAGTTCTTC. Translated: CASSLSGTFYNEQFF.

This clonotype was detected only a few times. The gene calls are TRBV7-6 and TRBJ2-3; TRBD1 matches at 10 bases. The CDR3 spans 17 residues. In germline, CDR1 is SGHVS, CDR2 FNYEAQ. The J segment lost 0 bases and the V segment lost 3 bases, leaving 6 bases of the junction unmatched. The CDR3 DNA is TGTGCCAGCAGCTTCCGACAGGGGGCTACTAGCACAGATACGCAGTATTTT. Protein sequence: CASSFRQGATSTDTQYF.

Many counts were recorded for this clonotype. CDR3 nucleotide sequence: TGTGCCAGCAGCTCGGGACAGGGACGCAATCAGCCCCAGCATTTT. It encodes CASSSGQGRNQPQHF. The J gene is TRBJ1-5, the V gene TRBV7-2; TRBD1 aligns across 9 bases. CDR1 is SGHTA, CDR2 FQGNSA, per germline. J was trimmed by 2 bases and V by 4 bases; bases with no gene match: 3. This CDR3 has 15 amino acids.

This chain joins TRBV3-1 and TRBJ2-3; D unclear. Per the germline V gene, CDR1 is LGHDT and CDR2 is YNNKEL (reference sequence). This CDR3 is 16 amino acids long. Between the trimmed V and J ends, which lost 4 bases and 0 bases, there was a span of 14 bases. The CDR3 DNA follows: TGTGCCAGCAGCCGCTATCACTTGGGGAGCACAGATACGCAGTATTTT. Its translation is CASSRYHLGSTDTQYF.

The chain combines TRBV12-3 or TRBV12-4 with TRBJ1-1; the D is unclear. V gave up 10 bases and J gave up 1 base, with 16 bases separating them. The CDR3 has 14 amino acids. CDR3: CATGLGQSNTEAFF. Written as DNA, the CDR3 is TGTGCCACCGGCCTCGGGCAGTCGAACACTGAAGCTTTCTTT.

This clonotype was counted only a few times. This chain connects TRBV7-3 to TRBJ2-1, with 10 bases aligning to TRBD1. CDR3 length: 15 amino acids. CDR1 SGHTA and CDR2 FQGTGA come from the germline V gene. The J segment lost 7 bases and the V segment lost 3 bases, leaving 6 bases of the junction unmatched. CDR3 region: CASSFGTGVGNEQFF. The CDR3 DNA reads TGTGCCAGCAGCTTCGGGACAGGGGTTGGGAATGAGCAGTTCTTC.

This clonotype was detected only a few times. J is TRBJ2-2 and V is TRBV27; TRBD1 is a possible D gene (7 bases). The CDR3 has 17 amino acids. V lost 8 bases to trimming and J lost 7 bases, with 26 bases between them. Germline V gene sequence: CDR1 MNHEY, CDR2 SMNVEV (reference sequence). CDR3 in DNA: TGTGCCAGCGGCGTTGCTGAAGGCAGGGGGGACGTCGGGGAGCTGTTTTTT. Translated: CASGVAEGRGDVGELFF.

This clonotype was seen only a few times. The rearrangement links TRBV20-1 to TRBJ2-2; D is unclear. The germline gives CDR1 DFQATT, CDR2 SNEGSKA (reference sequence). V lost 2 bases and J 4 bases, leaving 8 bases between the germline ends. The CDR3 runs to 13 residues. The CDR3 is CSARPPGTGELFF. The CDR3 region has the DNA TGCAGTGCTAGACCGCCGGGCACCGGGGAGCTGTTTTTT.

This clonotype was detected only a few times. J is TRBJ2-7 and V is TRBV10-3; D is perhaps TRBD2 (5 bases). Trimming left V 6 bases short and J 3 bases short, with 12 bases between. The germline CDR1 and CDR2 sequences are ENHRY and SYGVKD. The CDR3 consists of 13 residues. The CDR3 here is CAIRMSAGYEQYF. As DNA, the CDR3 is TGTGCCATCAGGATGAGCGCGGGCTACGAGCAGTACTTC.

This clonotype was counted between two and nine times. The rearrangement joins TRBV12-3 or TRBV12-4 to TRBJ2-2, with D unclear. CDR3 length equals 12 residues. The ends were cut back, 6 bases at V and 7 bases at J, with 9 bases in the middle. The CDR3 loop is CASSPDDGELFF. DNA for the CDR3: TGTGCCAGCAGCCCCGATGACGGGGAGCTGTTTTTT.

The chain employs TRBV7-6 and TRBJ2-2; 11 bases map to TRBD2. Germline V gives CDR1 SGHVS, CDR2 FNYEAQ. The V and J ends lost 5 bases and 4 bases, in that order; junction bases with no gene match: 6. The CDR3 runs to 16 residues. DNA for the CDR3: TGTGCCAGCAGCCAGATAGCGGGAGGGGTCACCGGGGAGCTGTTTTTT. This codes for CASSQIAGGVTGELFF.

The sample holds a few counts of this clonotype. Compared with germline, one end of the junction differs, possibly owing to a read error. The rearrangement joins TRBV7-7 to TRBJ2-1, with 13 bases aligning to TRBD2. Germline V gene data show CDR1 as SSHAT and CDR2 as FNYEAQ (reference sequence). The CDR3 has 15 amino acids. CDR3 coding DNA: TGTGCTAGCAGCCTCGGACTAGCGGGAGACAATGAGCAGTTCTTC. Amino acid sequence: CASSLGLAGDNEQFF.

This clonotype was counted ten times or more. V and J are TRBV7-2 and TRBJ1-6; tentative D call: TRBD1 (6 bases). V lost 7 bases and J 0 bases, leaving 13 bases between the germline ends. CDR1 and CDR2 (germline): SGHTA, FQGNSA. This CDR3 has 16 amino acids. CDR3 DNA: TGTGCCAGCAACCGGGACACGAGCTCCTATAATTCACCCCTCCACTTT. Translation: CASNRDTSSYNSPLHF.

This chain joins TRBV5-4 and TRBJ2-7; 10 bases are a match to TRBD1. Trimming at V came to 0 bases and at J to 4 bases, leaving 7 bases not matched to a gene. Germline-derived CDR1 and CDR2 are SGHNT and YYREEE (reference sequence). The CDR3 consists of 16 residues. This chain's CDR3 is CASSLERQGAGYEQYF. The CDR3 DNA reads TGTGCCAGCAGCTTGGAGAGACAGGGGGCGGGGTACGAGCAGTACTTC. Combining the CDR3 with reference TRBV5-4 and TRBJ2-7 gives the whole variable domain ETGVTQSPTHLIKTRGQQVTLRCSSQSGHNTVSWYQQALGQGPQFIFQYYREEENGRGNFPPRFSGLQFPNYSSELNVNALELDDSALYLCASSLERQGAGYEQYFGPGTRLTVT.

The V and J genes are TRBV11-1 and TRBJ1-1; 10 nucleotides match TRBD1. V lost 1 base and J lost 4; bases outside the gene matches: 12. There are 18 residues in the CDR3. Germline CDR1 SGHAT, CDR2 FQDESV (reference sequence). Here the CDR3 reads CASSLVPRTGGGSTEAFF. The CDR3 coding sequence is TGTGCCAGCAGCTTAGTCCCCCGGACAGGGGGAGGAAGCACTGAAGCTTTCTTT.